This T cell receptor beta chain was sequenced during a study of T cell repertoires in cytomegalovirus infection. Across the study: A matching HLA type, together with CMV infection, was signaled by public TCR beta signatures.

This clonotype was seen only a few times. Its matching antigen is unknown. CDR3 length: 16 residues. Germline V gives CDR1 SGHAT, CDR2 FQNNGV. Trimming removed 5 bases from V and 4 bases from J, with 17 bases in between. TCRdb passed the reads through MiXCR, listing each CDR3 protein once. The sample includes roughly 150,000 distinct CDR3 sequences, 23% of them seen just once. Findings and caveats of the study: Clonotype analysis showed dominance of the ex vivo response by HLA-C-restricted CMV-specific TCR beta clonotypes. Pooled public TCR beta family frequency picked out CMV carriers with the relevant HLA.

This sequence was found in a human donor in good health (CMV status not recorded). Some clones in this sample may be carry-over from other donors' samples. The sequenced material came from PBMCs. The J gene is TRBJ2-2, the V gene TRBV11-2; a weak D match, TRBD2 (7 bases). The CDR3 DNA is TGTGCCAGCAGCCCGTCTTTGCGGGGGCCCACCGGGGAGCTGTTTTTT. Its translation is CASSPSLRGPTGELFF.